This is a list of T cell receptor beta chains from one sample in a study of metastatic and nonmetastatic thyroid tumors. TCRdb re-clonotyped the PCR reads through MiXCR. The repertoire holds about 13,000 clones, with 20% to 25% as singletons. Input material: blood. These receptors all come from a female donor with papillary thyroid cancer or a benign thyroid nodule (not recorded which). Some clones in this sample may be carry-over from other donors' samples. Each CDR3 is given with its conserved first and last residue. The D gene is left open where the match is weak. Clone size, where shown, is once, few, many, or a class for clones that have expanded.

cdr3_aa,cdr3_nt,cdr3_length,v_call,d_call,clone_size,j_call
CASSVRQNTEAFF,TGTGCCAGCAGTGTGCGGCAGAACACTGAAGCTTTCTTT,13,TRBV2,.,medium-sized,TRBJ1-1
CASSLRFLNRGPNTEAFF,TGTGCCAGCAGCTTACGTTTCCTAAACAGGGGACCGAACACTGAAGCTTTCTTT,18,TRBV7-8,TRBD1,.,TRBJ1-1
CASSLEVGGRGWYTQYF,TGTGCCAGCAGCTTAGAGGTGGGGGGGCGCGGGTGGTATACGCAGTATTTT,17,TRBV11-2,.,.,TRBJ2-3
CSASPLSGRNTGELFF,TGCAGTGCTAGCCCTCTTAGCGGGAGAAACACCGGGGAGCTGTTTTTT,16,TRBV20-1,TRBD2,.,TRBJ2-2
CASYRSRDYEQYF,TGTGCCAGCTACAGGTCACGGGACTACGAGCAGTACTTC,13,TRBV28,.,medium-sized,TRBJ2-7
CSASGQVSTDTQYF,TGCAGTGCCAGCGGACAGGTCAGCACAGATACGCAGTATTTT,14,TRBV20-1,TRBD1,.,TRBJ2-3
CASARQGNNQPQHF,TGTGCCAGCGCTCGACAGGGCAACAATCAGCCCCAGCATTTT,14,TRBV25-1,TRBD1,medium-sized,TRBJ1-5
CASGIRTGFEEQYF,TGTGCCAGCGGAATCCGGACGGGATTTGAAGAGCAGTACTTC,14,TRBV6-1,.,.,TRBJ2-7
CASSKDWDTEAFF,TGTGCCAGCAGCAAAGATTGGGACACTGAAGCTTTCTTT,13,TRBV7-9,.,many,TRBJ1-1
CSASQLADEETQYF,TGCAGTGCTTCCCAACTAGCGGACGAAGAGACCCAGTACTTC,14,TRBV20-1,TRBD2,many,TRBJ2-5
CASSQGLADTGELFF,TGTGCCAGCAGCCAAGGACTAGCGGACACCGGGGAGCTGTTTTTT,15,TRBV4-2,TRBD2,.,TRBJ2-2
CASSTGTSGGLETQYF,TGCGCCAGCAGCACGGGGACTAGCGGGGGATTAGAGACCCAGTACTTC,16,TRBV5-1,TRBD2,many,TRBJ2-5
CASSIGSNSPLHF,TGTGCCAGTAGTATCGGTTCGAATTCACCCCTCCACTTT,13,TRBV19,.,medium-sized,TRBJ1-6
CSVDSSQGTEAFF,TGCAGCGTAGACAGCTCCCAAGGCACTGAAGCTTTCTTT,13,TRBV29-1,.,few,TRBJ1-1
CASSEAGMGDTQYF,TGCGCCAGCAGTGAAGCTGGGATGGGAGATACGCAGTATTTT,14,TRBV10-1,.,medium-sized,TRBJ2-3
CSARDPAGGSTDTQYF,TGCAGTGCTAGAGACCCAGCGGGAGGCAGCACAGATACGCAGTATTTT,16,TRBV20-1,TRBD2,many,TRBJ2-3
CASRTDDTYEQYF,TGTGCCAGCAGGACCGATGACACCTACGAGCAGTACTTC,13,TRBV27,.,medium-sized,TRBJ2-7
CASSLRLAGKETQYF,TGTGCCAGCAGCTTGCGGCTAGCGGGGAAAGAGACACAGTACTTC,15,TRBV5-4,TRBD2,.,TRBJ2-5
CASRKLGNEQFF,TGTGCCAGCAGAAAGCTAGGGAATGAGCAGTTCTTC,12,TRBV27,.,.,TRBJ2-1
CASSPSPGNYGYTF,TGCGCCAGCAGCCCCTCCCCGGGGAACTATGGCTACACCTTC,14,TRBV5-1,.,many,TRBJ1-2
CASSLEGDGGYTF,TGCGCCAGCAGCTTAGAAGGGGACGGTGGCTACACCTTC,13,TRBV5-1,.,.,TRBJ1-2
CASSPGTFGVYGYTF,TGTGCCAGCAGTCCCGGGACCTTCGGGGTCTATGGCTACACCTTC,15,TRBV28,.,medium-sized,TRBJ1-2
CASSLAGQGTYNEQFF,TGTGCCAGCAGTTTAGCCGGACAGGGGACCTACAATGAGCAGTTCTTC,16,TRBV27,TRBD1,medium-sized,TRBJ2-1
CASSFPLTSGSTDTQYF,TGTGCCAGCAGTTTCCCCCTGACTAGCGGAAGCACAGATACGCAGTATTTT,17,TRBV28,TRBD2,.,TRBJ2-3
CASSYSRQTGGYYGYTF,TGTGCCAGCAGTTACTCGAGGCAGACAGGGGGCTACTATGGCTACACCTTC,17,TRBV6-5,TRBD1,.,TRBJ1-2